This T cell receptor beta chain was recovered during a study of blood T cell repertoires in COVID-19. Study in general: Samples taken during acute and convalescent COVID-19 were collected in the United States, Italy and Spain. PBMCs, B-cell-depleted T cells, or T cells were the source of the cDNA or gDNA that made up the material.

How the authors handled the data: Researchers report that nucleated cell counts were estimated from reference gene primer amplification. TCRdb's table, derived via immunoSEQ multiplex PCR, lists solely in-frame clones and lacks some. V, J and clone size are taken as reported in that table, and D and trimming were inferred from the DNA itself. The sample includes 88,000 or so clones, about 92% of them seen just once. Notes on this clone: The sample has other DNA sequences that encode this CDR3 too.

The CDR3 is 13 amino acids. Germline V gives CDR1 SGHRS, CDR2 YFSETQ. The V gene lost 0 bases and the J gene lost 4 bases, with 7 bases spanning the gap. The V gene is TRBV5-1, the J gene TRBJ1-2; D is unresolved. The receptor was derived from a man aged 50-60 years with acute or convalescent COVID-19. Sequences were obtained from peripheral blood. The CDR3 coding sequence is TGCGCCAGCAGCTTGGGGAGACTCTATGGCTACACCTTC. Translation: CASSLGRLYGYTF.